This entry lists 23 T cell receptor beta chains sequenced from one sample in a study of vaccination and CD4 T cells after COVID-19 (dated by TCRdb to 2022 to 2024). In light of the paper, this sample's treatment or condition label describes: roughly 10-day PBMC culture with coronavirus spike peptide pools or control peptides (ViraFEST assay). Library generation was performed with PCR. The reads were generated on an Illumina iSeq 100. At the Johns Hopkins FTIC core, DNA from the cultured CD4+ T cells underwent TCR sequencing with the Oncomine TCR Beta short-read assay. The public reads were run again by TCRdb, first through fastp at Q25 and then through MiXCR, and only productive beta chains were kept. Here each entry gathers all rows of one CDR3 protein and keeps the most common genes and DNA. The sample contains approximately 11,000 distinct CDR3 sequences, about 41% of them found a single time. The top ten clones comprise 20% to 25% of the sample.

What these receptors recognize is not known. The sequenced sample was cultured CD4+ T cells from blood, obtained after SARS-CoV-2 vaccination. The receptor source for this set is a human donor with COVID-19.

The CDR3 loop reads CASSMLWGPNTGELFF. The CDR3 DNA follows: TGTGCCAGTAGTATGTTATGGGGGCCGAACACCGGGGAGCTGTTTTTT. The chain is built from TRBV19 and TRBJ2-2, with D perhaps matching TRBD1 (6 bases). Germline CDR1 and CDR2: LNHDA and SQIVND (reference sequence). V gave up 3 bases and J gave up 0 bases, with 11 bases separating them. This CDR3 is built from 16 residues.

The V call is TRBV28, the J call TRBJ2-2; the match to TRBD2 covers 7 bases. The J segment lost 7 bases and the V segment lost 6 bases, leaving 2 bases of the junction unmatched. The CDR3 extends over 12 amino acids. Germline assignment: CDR1 MDHEN and CDR2 SYDVKM. CDR3 nucleotide sequence: TGTGCCAGCAGAGCGGGGTTCGGGGAGCTGTTTTTT. It codes for CASRAGFGELFF. Full variable domain (outside the CDR3, taken from reference TRBV28 and TRBJ2-2): DVKVTQSSRYLVKRTGEKVFLECVQDMDHENMFWYRQDPGLGLRLIYFSYDVKMKEKGDIPEGYSVSREKKERFSLILESASTNQTSMYLCASRAGFGELFFGEGSRLTVL.

This clonotype was recorded a few times. This chain links TRBV27 with TRBJ2-3, with TRBD2 matching over 8 bases. V trimming: 8 bases; J trimming: 5 bases; junction bases outside the gene matches: 9. The CDR3 loop spans 14 amino acids. Looked up from germline, CDR1 is MNHEY and CDR2 is SMNVEV (reference sequence). The CDR3, as DNA: TGTGCCAGCTGCCCAAGCGGGGGTGGAGATACGCAGTATTTT. This gives the protein CASCPSGGGDTQYF.

The CDR3 protein is CAISARDSGNTDTQYF. The CDR3 nucleotides read TGTGCCATCAGTGCCCGGGACTCCGGAAACACAGATACGCAGTATTTT. The chain recombines TRBV10-3 with TRBJ2-3, with a tentative D call TRBD2 (6 bases). The V end was cut by 4 bases, the J end by 2 bases, with 16 bases between. This CDR3 has 16 amino acids. Germline-derived CDR1 and CDR2 are ENHRY and SYGVKD.

The chain couples TRBV18 to TRBJ1-1; D unclear. Trimming shortened V by 1 base and J by 6 bases, and 9 bases separated the two germline ends. The CDR3 contains 13 residues. Looked up from germline, CDR1 is KGHSH and CDR2 is LQKENI. The CDR3 region is CASSPQVAPEAFF. The CDR3 coding sequence is TGTGCCAGCTCACCACAGGTCGCGCCTGAAGCTTTCTTT.

This clonotype occurred a few times. V and J are TRBV24-1 and TRBJ1-1; D is uncertain. The V end was cut by 8 bases, the J end by 5 bases, with 11 bases between. Germline V gene data show CDR1 as KGHDR and CDR2 as SFDVKD. This CDR3 contains 12 residues. CDR3 protein: CATTRLGTEAFF. CDR3 coding DNA: TGTGCCACCACCCGATTGGGGACTGAAGCTTTCTTT.

Only a few counts were recorded for this clonotype. The chain carries TRBV15 and TRBJ1-5; weak D call: TRBD1 (6 bases). CDR3 length equals 15 residues. The V end lost 3 bases, the J end lost 0 bases, and 9 bases lay between the germline ends. In germline, CDR1 is LNHNV, CDR2 YYDKDF (reference sequence). The CDR3 spells CATSRDRHSNQPQHF. The CDR3 bases are TGTGCCACCAGCAGGGACAGACATAGCAATCAGCCCCAGCATTTT.

This clonotype has only a few counts. V and J are TRBV5-8 and TRBJ1-1, with D possibly TRBD1 on 6 matching bases. In germline, CDR1 is SGHTS, CDR2 YDEGEE. This CDR3 is 16 amino acids long. The V end was cut by 0 bases, the J end by 1 base, with 13 bases between. The CDR3 loop is CASSLGTTGANTEAFF. DNA for the CDR3: TGTGCCAGCAGCTTGGGTACGACGGGGGCGAACACTGAAGCTTTCTTT. Full variable domain (remainder filled in from reference TRBV5-8 and TRBJ1-1): EAGVTQSPTHLIKTRGQQATLRCSPISGHTSVYWYQQALGLGLQFLLWYDEGEERNRGNFPPRFSGRQFPNYSSELNVNALELEDSALYLCASSLGTTGANTEAFFGQGTRLTVV.

V is TRBV14 and J is TRBJ2-3; D ambiguous. Germline loops: CDR1 SGHDN, CDR2 FVKESK. The germline V and J ends were trimmed by 2 bases and 2 bases, with 8 bases remaining between them. The CDR3 runs 14 residues. This CDR3 is CASSQRAFTDTQYF. Written as DNA, the CDR3 is TGTGCCAGCAGCCAAAGAGCGTTCACAGATACGCAGTATTTT. Full variable domain (missing parts from reference TRBV14 and TRBJ2-3): EAGVTQFPSHSVIEKGQTVTLRCDPISGHDNLYWYRRVMGKEIKFLLHFVKESKQDESGMPNNRFLAERTGGTYSTLKVQPAELEDSGVYFCASSQRAFTDTQYFGPGTRLTVL.

The chain recombines TRBV18 with TRBJ1-6, with unresolved D. The CDR3 consists of 14 residues. Germline-derived CDR1 and CDR2 are KGHSH and LQKENI. V was cut by 1 base and J by 7 bases, with 8 bases left in between. CDR3 amino acids: CASSPQGPNSPLHF. The CDR3 nucleotides are TGTGCCAGCTCACCACAAGGTCCAAATTCACCCCTCCACTTT.

This clonotype was found once. The chain combines TRBV29-1 with TRBJ1-5, with TRBD1 identical over 7 bases. The V and J ends lost 5 bases and 4 bases, in that order; junction bases with no gene match: 2. Germline lookup yields CDR1 SQVTM and CDR2 ANQGSEA. This CDR3 comprises 12 residues. The CDR3 region has the DNA TGCAGCGTTTTACAGGGGAATCAGCCCCAGCATTTT. Translating it yields CSVLQGNQPQHF.

The chain is built from TRBV19 and TRBJ1-1; D remains unclear. The CDR3 spans 15 residues. From germline, CDR1 is LNHDA and CDR2 SQIVND (reference sequence). V shed 6 bases and J shed 4 bases, with 18 bases lying between them. CDR3 DNA: TGTGCCAGTAGCTTAGGAGGGTTCCCGGGCACTGAAGCTTTCTTT. Its protein product is CASSLGGFPGTEAFF.

This clonotype was observed a handful of times. CDR3 region: CSAPLRQGGVPNSPLHF. In DNA form, the CDR3 reads TGCAGTGCTCCCCTCCGGCAGGGGGGCGTCCCGAATTCACCCCTCCACTTT. The rearrangement links TRBV20-1 to TRBJ1-6; TRBD1 matches at 7 bases. Germline lookup yields CDR1 DFQATT and CDR2 SNEGSKA (reference sequence). V trimming: 5 bases; J trimming: 7 bases; junction bases outside the gene matches: 17. This CDR3 region has 17 residues.

V gene TRBV28 combines with J gene TRBJ1-1; 9 positions agree with TRBD1. CDR3 size: 17 residues. The germline V gene has CDR1 MDHEN and CDR2 SYDVKM. The V gene end was trimmed by 6 bases and the J gene end by 0 bases; junction bases not matched to a gene: 11. The CDR3 here is CASRDSTGGGVNTEAFF. The CDR3 DNA sequence: TGTGCCAGCAGGGACTCGACAGGGGGAGGGGTGAACACTGAAGCTTTCTTT.

The chain couples TRBV6-1 to TRBJ2-7, with TRBD1 identical over 8 bases. The CDR3 has 15 amino acids. CDR1 and CDR2 (germline): MNHNS, SASEGT. Trimming at V came to 5 bases and at J to 1 base, leaving 7 bases not matched to a gene. The chain's CDR3 is CASSPQTGASYEQYF. As DNA, the CDR3 is TGTGCCAGCAGTCCCCAGACAGGGGCTTCCTACGAGCAGTACTTC.

The genes are TRBV12-3 or TRBV12-4 and TRBJ1-5, with a possible D match to TRBD1 (6 bases). The CDR3 is made up of 14 amino acids. V gave up 1 base and J gave up 4 bases, with 8 bases separating them. CDR3 nucleotide sequence: TGTGCCAGCAGTTTAGAGGACAGAAATCAGCCCCAGCATTTT. Protein: CASSLEDRNQPQHF.

This clonotype appeared a few times. The chain recombines TRBV20-1 with TRBJ1-2; TRBD1 matches 7 bases. There are 13 residues in the CDR3. CDR1 DFQATT and CDR2 SNEGSKA come from the germline V gene (reference sequence). The junction had 3 bases not matched to a gene; V was cut back by 3 bases and J by 2 bases. The CDR3 sequence is CSARTGSNYGYTF. The CDR3, as DNA: TGCAGTGCTAGGACAGGGTCGAACTATGGCTACACCTTC.

V is TRBV24-1 and J is TRBJ2-1, with 10 positions matching TRBD2. This CDR3 spans 12 amino acids. In germline, CDR1 is KGHDR, CDR2 SFDVKD. Germline trimming cut 4 bases from V and 11 bases from J; bases unmatched to any gene: 1. CDR3 residues: CATSELAGKQFF. CDR3 bases: TGTGCCACCAGTGAACTAGCGGGGAAGCAGTTCTTC.

A few counts support this clonotype. The V gene is TRBV4-3, the J gene TRBJ1-6, with TRBD1 as a possible D gene (5 bases). CDR3 size: 15 residues. V shed 0 bases and J shed 8 bases, with 11 bases lying between them. Germline loops: CDR1 LGHNA, CDR2 YSLEER. The CDR3, as DNA: TGCGCCAGCAGCCAAGATGGGGCAGGGTATTCACCCCTCCACTTT. Amino acids: CASSQDGAGYSPLHF.

The chain joins TRBV6-4 to TRBJ2-3; weak D call: TRBD2 (5 bases). The germline CDR1 and CDR2 sequences are MRHNA and SNTAGT. V shed 5 bases and J shed 3 bases, with 12 bases lying between them. CDR3 length equals 14 residues. The CDR3 sequence: CASSPTKGTDTQYF. The CDR3 DNA reads as TGTGCCAGCAGTCCGACTAAGGGTACAGATACGCAGTATTTT.

The gene calls are TRBV10-3 and TRBJ1-1; D unclear. Germline values: CDR1 ENHRY, CDR2 SYGVKD. The CDR3 contains 14 residues. The V end was cut by 8 bases, the J end by 0 bases, with 13 bases between. The CDR3: CAIRREFMNTEAFF. In DNA form, the CDR3 reads TGTGCCATCCGTCGGGAATTTATGAACACTGAAGCTTTCTTT.

The sample holds a few counts of this clonotype. This chain connects TRBV7-3 to TRBJ2-5; 7 bases are a match to TRBD1. This CDR3 contains 15 residues. Germline assignment: CDR1 SGHTA and CDR2 FQGTGA. The trim removed 5 bases at V and 1 base at J, leaving 7 bases unmatched. The CDR3 reads CASSPYGQAQETQYF. In DNA form, the CDR3 reads TGTGCCAGCAGCCCCTACGGACAGGCCCAAGAGACCCAGTACTTC.

In this sample, this clonotype turned up a few times. The chain employs TRBV20-1 and TRBJ1-5; D not certain. Trimming left V 4 bases short and J 0 bases short, with 13 bases between. The CDR3 loop spans 15 amino acids. Germline assignment: CDR1 DFQATT and CDR2 SNEGSKA (reference sequence). The CDR3, as DNA: TGCAGTGCTACCGGGCCACGGAGTAGCAATCAGCCCCAGCATTTT. Amino acid sequence: CSATGPRSSNQPQHF.